The sequence of this T cell receptor beta chain was determined in a study of cytotoxic CD8 clonotypes in ibrutinib-treated CLL. The study's findings and limits: Public clonotypes occurred uncommonly; on treatment, they contracted or remained stable.

This CDR3 region has 16 residues. CDR1 SEHNR and CDR2 FQNEAQ come from the germline V gene (reference sequence). V shed 5 bases, J shed 5 bases, and the junction held 12 bases outside the gene matches. TCRdb's table, derived via immunoSEQ multiplex PCR, lists solely in-frame clones and lacks some. The sample records 200,000 or so clones, roughly three quarters being singletons. Details on this clone: The target antigen is unknown.

This TCR was sampled from a human donor with chronic lymphocytic leukemia. The source material was PBMCs, sampled after 12 months of ibrutinib treatment. The V gene is TRBV7-9, the J gene TRBJ2-7; TRBD1 matches 10 bases. CDR3 nucleotide sequence: TGTGCCAGCAGCGCGCCGGGACAGGGGAGACGGGACGAGCAGTACTTC. This codes for CASSAPGQGRRDEQYF.